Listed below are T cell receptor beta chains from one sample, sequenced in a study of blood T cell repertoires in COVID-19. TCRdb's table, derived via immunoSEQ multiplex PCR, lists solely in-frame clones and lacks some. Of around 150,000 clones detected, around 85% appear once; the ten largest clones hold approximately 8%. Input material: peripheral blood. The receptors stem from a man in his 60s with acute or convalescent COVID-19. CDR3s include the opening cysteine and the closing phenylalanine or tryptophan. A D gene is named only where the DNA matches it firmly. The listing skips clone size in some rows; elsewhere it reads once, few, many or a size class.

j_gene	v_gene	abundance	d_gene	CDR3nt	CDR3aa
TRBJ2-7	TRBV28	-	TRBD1	TGTGCCAGCACCTGGGACAGGGACTACGAGCAGTACTTC	CASTWDRDYEQYF
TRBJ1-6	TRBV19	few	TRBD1	TGTGCCAGTAGTAACAGGGGGCGTAATTCACCCCTCCACTTT	CASSNRGRNSPLHF
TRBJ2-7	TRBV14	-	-	TGTGCCAGCAGCCCCCGTCCAGGGGCGTCCTACGAGCAGTACTTC	CASSPRPGASYEQYF
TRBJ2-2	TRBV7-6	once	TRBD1	TGTGCCAGCAGCCCGATCCACAGGGGTAACACCGGGGAGCTGTTTTTT	CASSPIHRGNTGELFF
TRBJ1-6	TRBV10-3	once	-	TGTGCCTCCCAAGGGGACTATAATTCACCCCTCCACTTT	CASQGDYNSPLHF
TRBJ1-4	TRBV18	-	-	TGTGCCAGCTCACCATTTGGGGGCGGTAATGAAAAACTGTTTTTT	CASSPFGGGNEKLFF
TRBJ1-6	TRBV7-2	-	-	TGTGCCAGCAGAAAAAGGCGGGCACAGGGCTCCTATAATTCACCCCTCCACTTT	CASRKRRAQGSYNSPLHF
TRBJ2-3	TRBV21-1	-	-	TGTGCCAGCAGCAAAGTTAGTCTAGCGGGAGGGCAAAGCACAGATACGCAGTATTTT	CASSKVSLAGGQSTDTQYF
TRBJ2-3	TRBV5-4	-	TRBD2	TGTGCCAGCAGCCCCCGGCGGACTAGCGGGAGGGCCTTCACAGATACGCAGTATTTT	CASSPRRTSGRAFTDTQYF
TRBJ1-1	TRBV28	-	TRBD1	TGTGCCAGCATGTCTGGGACAGGCAAGAACACTGAAGCTTTCTTT	CASMSGTGKNTEAFF
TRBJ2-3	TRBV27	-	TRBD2	TGTGCCAGCAGCCTCTTTACTAGCGGGGGTGTAGATACGCAGTATTTT	CASSLFTSGGVDTQYF
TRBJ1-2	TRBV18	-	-	TGTGCCAGCTCTCAAGGGGCTAACTATGGCTACACCTTC	CASSQGANYGYTF
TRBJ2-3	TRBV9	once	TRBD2	TGTGCCAGCAGCGGGCTAGCGGGGTCAGATACGCAGTATTTT	CASSGLAGSDTQYF
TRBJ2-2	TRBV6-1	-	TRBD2	TGTGCCAGCAGTGACGGGACTACGAACACCGGGGAGCTGTTTTTT	CASSDGTTNTGELFF
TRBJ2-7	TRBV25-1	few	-	TGTGCCAGCAGTGGCCGGACTCCCTGGGGCTACGAGCAGTACTTC	CASSGRTPWGYEQYF
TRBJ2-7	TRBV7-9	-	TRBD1	TGTGCCAGCAGCTTAGCGCGAGGACAGGGGGTCGAGCAGTACTTC	CASSLARGQGVEQYF
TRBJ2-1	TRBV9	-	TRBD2	TGTGCCAGCAGCGGCCCCGGGACTAGCCGTGGGGGGGAGCAGTTCTTC	CASSGPGTSRGGEQFF
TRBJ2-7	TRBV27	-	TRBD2	TGTGCCAGCAGTTTATCTAGCGGGAGTAAGCAGCAGTACTTC	CASSLSSGSKQQYF
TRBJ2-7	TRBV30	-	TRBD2	TGTGCCTGGAGTGTACTAGCGGGAGGGGGCTCCTACGAGCAGTACTTC	CAWSVLAGGGSYEQYF
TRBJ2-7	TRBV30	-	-	TGTGCCTGGAGTAAGGGGTCCGAGCAGTACTTC	CAWSKGSEQYF
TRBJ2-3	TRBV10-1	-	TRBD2	TGCGCCAGCAGTCTTAGCGGGAGTATTAGCACAGATACGCAGTATTTT	CASSLSGSISTDTQYF
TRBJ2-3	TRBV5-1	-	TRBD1	TGCGCCAGCAGCTTGGGATCTCGGACAGGGCCCACAGATACGCAGTATTTT	CASSLGSRTGPTDTQYF
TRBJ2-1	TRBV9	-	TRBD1	TGTGCCAGCAGCCCCCAGGGGGCGAGGTACAATGAGCAGTTCTTC	CASSPQGARYNEQFF
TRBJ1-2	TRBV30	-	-	TGTGCCGTCCAACTAGCCGGACTCCTTCGGGGCTACACCTTC	CAVQLAGLLRGYTF
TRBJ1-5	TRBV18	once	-	TGTGCCAGCTCACCGACAGGTAATCAGCCCCAGCATTTT	CASSPTGNQPQHF
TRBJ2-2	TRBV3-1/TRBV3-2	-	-	TGTGCCAGCAGCCCCCCCGGCGGGACTCCTAACACCGGGGAGCTGTTTTTT	CASSPPGGTPNTGELFF
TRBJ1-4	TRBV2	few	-	TGTGCCAGCAACGTTGACAGATTTAATGAAAAACTGTTTTTT	CASNVDRFNEKLFF
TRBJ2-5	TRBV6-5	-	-	TGTGCCAGCAGTCAAAGGACGGGGGAGACCCAGTACTTC	CASSQRTGETQYF
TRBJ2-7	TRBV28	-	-	TGTGCCAGCAGTTTGACAGGTGCTGGCTCCTACGAGCAGTACTTC	CASSLTGAGSYEQYF
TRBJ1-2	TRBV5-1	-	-	TGCGCCAGCAGCTTGGCGGAAAAGGGGGGCTACACCTTC	CASSLAEKGGYTF
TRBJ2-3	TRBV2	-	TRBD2	TGTGACAGCAGAAGGACTAGCGGGAGCTGGGATACGCAGTATTTT	CDSRRTSGSWDTQYF
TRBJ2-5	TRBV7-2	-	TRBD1	TGTGCCAGCAGCCCCGGTCTGGACAGGGGGCTGGAGACCCAGTACTTC	CASSPGLDRGLETQYF
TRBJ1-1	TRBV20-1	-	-	TGCAGTGCCACAGGGATTCCTGAAGCTTTCTTT	CSATGIPEAFF
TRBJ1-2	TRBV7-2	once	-	TGTGCCAGCAGCTTAGGCCGCAGGTATAAGGCCTATGGCTACACCTTC	CASSLGRRYKAYGYTF
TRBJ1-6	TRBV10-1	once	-	TGCGCCAGCAGTGAAGGGAGGCCCGGGGATTCACCCCTCCACTTT	CASSEGRPGDSPLHF
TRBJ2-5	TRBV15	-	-	TGTGCCACCAGCAGAGATCGGGGGTGGGAAGAGACCCAGTACTTC	CATSRDRGWEETQYF
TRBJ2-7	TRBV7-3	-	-	TGTGCCAGCAGCTTATTTCTAGTCTCCTACGAGCAGTACTTC	CASSLFLVSYEQYF
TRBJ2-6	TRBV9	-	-	TGTGCCAGCAGCGTTGCGGGGAGTGACTCTGGGGCCAACGTCCTGACTTTC	CASSVAGSDSGANVLTF
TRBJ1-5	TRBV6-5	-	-	TGTGCCAGCATTGGACTGCTGCATAGCAATCAGCCCCAGCATTTT	CASIGLLHSNQPQHF
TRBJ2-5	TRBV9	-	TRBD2	TGTGCCAGCAGCGCGAGGGGTTTTTCTAGCGGGAGTGGAGAGACCCAGTACTTC	CASSARGFSSGSGETQYF
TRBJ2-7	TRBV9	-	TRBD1	TGTGCCAGCAGCGCTCCCCAGGACAGGGGATCCGGCGAGCAGTACTTC	CASSAPQDRGSGEQYF
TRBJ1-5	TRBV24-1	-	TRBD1	TGTGCCACCAGTGATTCGTCAAGGGGGCCGATCAATCAGCCCCAGCATTTT	CATSDSSRGPINQPQHF
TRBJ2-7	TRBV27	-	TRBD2	TGTGCCAGCAGTCTCTCCTGGACTAGCGGGAGAATCTACGAGCAGTACTTC	CASSLSWTSGRIYEQYF
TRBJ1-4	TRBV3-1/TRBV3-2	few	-	TGTGCCAGCGCCGACAGATTTAATGAAAAACTGTTTTTT	CASADRFNEKLFF
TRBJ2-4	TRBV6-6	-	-	TGTGCCAGCAACCCGTCCGGAAGGGGAAACATTCAGTACTTC	CASNPSGRGNIQYF